This T cell receptor (beta chain) was sequenced in a study of blood T cell repertoires in COVID-19. All enrollees were roughly 18 to 100 years old and from about 24 US areas. TCRdb keeps only in-frame clones here, not all; method: immunoSEQ multiplex PCR. The sample records about 220,000 clones, around 87% being singletons. This receptor was taken from a woman under 30 in a cohort exposed to, infected with or recovered from COVID-19 (not recorded which). Sequencing was performed on PBMCs or T cells enriched from blood (not recorded which).

The CDR3 region has the DNA TGTGCCAGCAGTCTGACTAGCGGGGGGGCCCATTTACCAAATGAGCAGTTCTTC. This gives the protein CASSLTSGGAHLPNEQFF. The chain couples TRBV2 to TRBJ2-1; 14 bases align to TRBD2. The CDR3 length is 18 residues. With 5 bases clipped from V and 7 bases from J, the junction kept 13 bases outside the gene matches. Germline-derived CDR1 and CDR2 are SNHLY and FYNNEI.